This T cell receptor (beta chain) was profiled in a study of breast tumors, draining lymph nodes, adjacent tissues. This clonotype was counted ten times or more. What it binds is not known. The V gene lost 6 bases and the J gene lost 0 bases, with 13 bases spanning the gap. CDR3 length: 14 residues. CDR1 DFQATT and CDR2 SNEGSKA come from the germline V gene (reference sequence). Overall study findings and caveats: Luminal-like breast cancer showed significantly greater tumor-nontumor repertoire similarity than basal-like breast cancer did. Data fit most tumor T cells coming from lymph node, expanding in tumor. Tumor TCR diversity was below lymph nodes but above nontumor tissue. Tumor T cell lymph node origin was a supported hypothesis, not proven.

TCRdb analysed the multiplex PCR reads with MiXCR anew, one entry per CDR3 protein. The sample contains 140,000 or so distinct CDR3 sequences, about 30% of which appear only once. The lymph nodes were axillary draining lymph nodes from breast cancer patients. This clonotype originated in a female donor with breast cancer. Some clones in this sample may be carry-over from other donors' samples. The chain couples TRBV20-1 to TRBJ2-3; TRBD2 might be the D (6 bases). The sequencing input was axillary lymph node tissue. CDR3 coding DNA: TGCAGTGCCTCGTTGGGGGGTAGCACAGATACGCAGTATTTT. It yields the protein CSASLGGSTDTQYF.